This note documents a single T cell receptor beta chain sequence. Enrollment of patients from Seattle took place during active infection, with longitudinal follow-up. This sample is part of a study of blood T cell repertoires in COVID-19. Overall study: Samples came from the United States, Italy and Spain, spanning acute and convalescent COVID-19. Nucleic acid was either cDNA or gDNA, and it came from T cells, B-cell-depleted T cells, or PBMCs.

Original analysis: Amplification of reference gene primers provided the estimated nucleated cell counts. The protocol was immunoSEQ multiplex PCR, while the TCRdb copy is restricted to in-frame clones and leaves out a portion. V, J and clone size are those of that table, while D and trimming were read from the DNA. The sample has 380,000 or so clones, approximately 86% seen once. The CDR3 length is 15 residues. Germline CDR1 is SGHNT and CDR2 is YYREEE (reference sequence). V lost 7 bases, J lost 4 bases, and 11 bases stayed unmatched. This sequence joins TRBV5-4 and TRBJ2-5; 9 positions match TRBD1. The clonotype was recovered from an older woman with COVID-19, enrolled during active disease. Sample: peripheral blood. CDR3 loop: CASGGSGQGRETQYF. The CDR3 coding sequence is TGTGCCAGCGGGGGGTCGGGACAGGGAAGAGAGACCCAGTACTTC. The variable domain in full, with the rest retrieved from reference TRBV5-4 and TRBJ2-5, is ETGVTQSPTHLIKTRGQQVTLRCSSQSGHNTVSWYQQALGQGPQFIFQYYREEENGRGNFPPRFSGLQFPNYSSELNVNALELDDSALYLCASGGSGQGRETQYFGPGTRLLVL.